Listed below are T cell receptor beta chains from one sample, sequenced in a study of blood T cell repertoires in COVID-19. Clones were read by immunoSEQ multiplex PCR, and TCRdb kept only the in-frame ones, dropping some. The sample lists about 430,000 clones, roughly 88% occurring once. Material: PBMCs or T cells enriched from blood (not recorded which). The source of these receptors is a woman aged 18 to 35 who had been exposed to COVID-19. Both conserved end residues are part of each CDR3. D genes are given only for firm matches. Size is stated for part of the rows, as once, few or many counts, or as a class when the clone is expanded.

clone_size	v_call	j_call	d_call	cdr3_aa	cdr3_nt
.	TRBV5-1	TRBJ2-1	.	CASSLVRQAYNEQFF	TGCGCCAGCAGCTTGGTTCGACAGGCCTACAATGAGCAGTTCTTC
.	TRBV9	TRBJ1-4	.	CASSVDGQLNEKLFF	TGTGCCAGCAGCGTAGATGGACAGCTGAATGAAAAACTGTTTTTT
few	TRBV2	TRBJ2-2	.	CASSGRGMGNTGELFF	TGTGCCAGCAGTGGACGCGGGATGGGTAACACCGGGGAGCTGTTTTTT
.	TRBV3-1/TRBV3-2	TRBJ2-7	TRBD2	CASSPPSAGDYEQYF	TGTGCCAGCAGCCCACCCTCAGCGGGAGACTACGAGCAGTACTTC
.	TRBV18	TRBJ2-1	TRBD2	CASSPGTSGVLGEQFF	TGTGCCAGCTCACCCGGGACTAGCGGGGTGTTGGGTGAGCAGTTCTTC
.	TRBV7-9	TRBJ1-1	.	CASSARQAGEAFF	TGTGCCAGCAGCGCCCGACAAGCCGGTGAAGCTTTCTTT
.	TRBV28	TRBJ2-7	.	CASSLGMEWRAPSNYEQYF	TGTGCCAGCAGCCTAGGAATGGAATGGAGGGCCCCATCCAACTACGAGCAGTACTTC
.	TRBV5-1	TRBJ2-7	TRBD1	CASSFRTGTYEQYF	TGCGCCAGCAGCTTTAGGACAGGCACCTACGAGCAGTACTTC
.	TRBV2	TRBJ1-3	.	CASSHSAGNTIYF	TGTGCCAGCAGTCACTCGGCTGGAAACACCATATATTTT
.	TRBV19	TRBJ1-5	TRBD1	CASRDRGSNQPQHF	TGTGCCAGTCGGGACAGGGGTAGCAATCAGCCCCAGCATTTT
.	TRBV4-2	TRBJ2-7	TRBD1	CASSQRYGTGDREQYF	TGTGCCAGCAGCCAACGGTACGGGACAGGGGATCGGGAGCAGTACTTC
once	TRBV18	TRBJ1-3	.	CASSPSGGGGNTIYF	TGTGCCAGCTCACCATCCGGGGGAGGTGGAAACACCATATATTTT
.	TRBV24-1	TRBJ1-1	.	CATSDSAPGARTEAFF	TGTGCCACCAGTGATTCGGCCCCAGGGGCGCGCACTGAAGCTTTCTTT
.	TRBV4-1	TRBJ1-6	TRBD1	CASSQDSGGASPLHF	TGCGCCAGCAGCCAAGATTCAGGGGGCGCTTCACCCCTCCACTTT
.	TRBV11-2	TRBJ2-1	.	CASSSTPFEQFF	TGTGCCAGCAGCTCGACTCCCTTTGAGCAGTTCTTC
.	TRBV6-5	TRBJ2-6	.	CASMVETGANVLTF	TGTGCCAGCATGGTCGAGACTGGGGCCAACGTCCTGACTTTC
.	TRBV14	TRBJ2-1	TRBD2	CASSQALLAGGEQFF	TGTGCCAGCAGCCAGGCCCTCCTAGCGGGCGGTGAGCAGTTCTTC
.	TRBV7-9	TRBJ1-2	TRBD1	CASSSGQGVYWGYTF	TGTGCCAGCAGCTCGGGACAGGGGGTTTATTGGGGCTACACCTTC
.	TRBV29-1	TRBJ2-5	TRBD1	CSVHTGDQETQYF	TGCAGCGTCCACACAGGGGATCAAGAGACCCAGTACTTC
.	TRBV6-5	TRBJ1-5	TRBD1	CASSKTGIDQPQHF	TGTGCCAGCAGTAAGACAGGGATAGATCAGCCCCAGCATTTT
once	TRBV28	TRBJ2-1	TRBD2	CASSLWVLATNNEQFF	TGTGCCAGCAGTTTATGGGTACTAGCGACCAACAATGAGCAGTTCTTC
.	TRBV7-9	TRBJ2-2	.	CASSQIPSRARGNTGELFF	TGTGCCAGCAGCCAAATCCCATCCAGGGCCCGCGGGAACACCGGGGAGCTGTTTTTT
.	TRBV6-6	TRBJ2-3	TRBD2	CASSPRLAGSSTDTQYF	TGTGCCAGCAGTCCACGACTAGCGGGCAGCAGCACAGATACGCAGTATTTT
.	TRBV7-8	TRBJ1-5	TRBD1	CASSPRTGNSNQPQHF	TGTGCCAGCAGCCCTCGGACAGGGAACAGCAATCAGCCCCAGCATTTT
.	TRBV30	TRBJ1-5	.	CAWSAGGTSNQPQHF	TGTGCCTGGAGTGCGGGGGGCACCAGCAATCAGCCCCAGCATTTT
.	TRBV11-2	TRBJ1-1	.	CASSPRTWSTEAFF	TGTGCCAGCAGCCCCAGGACATGGTCGACTGAAGCTTTCTTT
once	TRBV6-5	TRBJ2-1	.	CASSSGSYNEQFF	TGTGCCAGTTCCAGCGGAAGTTACAATGAGCAGTTCTTC
.	TRBV29-1	TRBJ1-4	.	CSVGGDRRNLATNEKLFF	TGCAGCGTTGGGGGAGACAGGCGAAATTTGGCAACTAATGAAAAACTGTTTTTT
few	TRBV30	TRBJ1-3	.	CAWSQALGNTIYF	TGTGCCTGGAGTCAAGCTTTAGGAAACACCATATATTTT
.	TRBV7-2	TRBJ2-1	.	CASSVYNEQFF	TGTGCCAGCAGCGTATACAATGAGCAGTTCTTC
.	TRBV7-8	TRBJ1-6	.	CASLLKGDTWDSPLHF	TGTGCCAGCCTCCTGAAGGGGGACACCTGGGATTCACCCCTCCACTTT
few	TRBV6-2/TRBV6-3	TRBJ2-2	TRBD1	CASSYTGGDTGELFF	TGTGCCAGCAGTTATACAGGGGGAGACACCGGGGAGCTGTTTTTT
.	TRBV18	TRBJ2-1	TRBD2	CASSPGLAAKSSYNEQFF	TGTGCCAGCTCACCGGGACTAGCGGCGAAAAGCTCCTACAATGAGCAGTTCTTC
.	TRBV6-2/TRBV6-3	TRBJ2-1	.	CASSRTVYNEQFF	TGTGCCAGCAGCAGGACAGTGTACAATGAGCAGTTCTTC
.	TRBV7-6	TRBJ1-1	.	CASSLLEGNTEAFF	TGTGCCAGCAGCTTACTAGAGGGAAACACTGAAGCTTTCTTT
once	TRBV7-2	TRBJ2-4	.	CAAQGGGNIQYF	TGTGCCGCCCAGGGAGGGGGAAACATTCAGTACTTC
.	TRBV5-1	TRBJ2-7	.	CASRDSPGFYEQYF	TGCGCCAGCAGGGACAGCCCTGGGTTCTACGAGCAGTACTTC
.	TRBV29-1	TRBJ2-7	TRBD1	CSARQGTDSGPLEF	TGCAGCGCCCGACAGGGGACGGATAGCGGCCCCCTCGAGTTC
.	TRBV9	TRBJ2-1	TRBD1	CASSGTGEQFF	TGTGCCAGCAGCGGGACAGGGGAGCAGTTCTTC
.	TRBV28	TRBJ1-1	TRBD1	CASSLLGTEVTEAFF	TGTGCCAGCAGTTTGTTAGGGACAGAAGTTACTGAAGCTTTCTTT
.	TRBV14	TRBJ2-1	TRBD1	CASSQGQGAYNEQFF	TGTGCCAGCAGCCAAGGACAGGGGGCCTACAATGAGCAGTTCTTC
.	TRBV5-6	TRBJ2-7	.	CASSLRVNNYEQYF	TGTGCCAGCAGCTTACGGGTCAATAACTACGAGCAGTACTTC
.	TRBV9	TRBJ2-7	TRBD1	CASSSIMGQGIYEQYF	TGTGCCAGCAGCTCAATAATGGGACAGGGGATCTACGAGCAGTACTTC
.	TRBV4-2	TRBJ2-7	TRBD2	CASSQNVGTSPYEQYF	TGTGCCAGCAGCCAGAACGTTGGGACTAGCCCGTACGAGCAGTACTTC
.	TRBV19	TRBJ2-7	TRBD2	CASSPPPSGRPSIYEQYF	TGTGCCAGTAGTCCCCCCCCTAGCGGGAGGCCATCTATTTACGAGCAGTACTTC
.	TRBV6-5	TRBJ1-1	.	CASRAGWNTEAFF	TGTGCCAGCCGGGCAGGGTGGAACACTGAAGCTTTCTTT
.	TRBV4-2	TRBJ2-2	TRBD2	CASSQRTSGDTGELFF	TGTGCCAGCAGCCAAAGGACTAGCGGGGACACCGGGGAGCTGTTTTTT
once	TRBV12-3/TRBV12-4	TRBJ1-1	.	CATARTEAFF	TGTGCCACGGCCAGGACTGAAGCTTTCTTT
.	TRBV5-1	TRBJ2-7	TRBD1	CASSGSGTGSEQYF	TGCGCCAGCAGCGGATCCGGGACAGGGTCTGAGCAGTACTTC
.	TRBV5-1	TRBJ2-7	TRBD2	CASSLGSGISYEQYF	TGCGCCAGCAGCTTGGGTAGCGGGATCTCCTACGAGCAGTACTTC
.	TRBV2	TRBJ2-1	TRBD2	CASSGLAGETGDNEQFF	TGTGCCAGCAGTGGACTAGCGGGAGAAACTGGGGACAATGAGCAGTTCTTC